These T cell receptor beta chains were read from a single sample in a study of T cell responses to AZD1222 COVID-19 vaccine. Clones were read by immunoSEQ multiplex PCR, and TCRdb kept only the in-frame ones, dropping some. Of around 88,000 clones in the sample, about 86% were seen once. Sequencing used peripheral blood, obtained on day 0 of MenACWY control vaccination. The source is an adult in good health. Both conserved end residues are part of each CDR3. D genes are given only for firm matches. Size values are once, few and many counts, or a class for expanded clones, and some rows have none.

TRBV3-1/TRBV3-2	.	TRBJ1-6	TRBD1	TGTGCCAGCAGCTTCCCCGGGACAGCCGGTAGGAGTGGGTCACCCCTCCACTTT	CASSFPGTAGRSGSPLHF
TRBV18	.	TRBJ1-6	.	TGTGCCAGCTCACCACCTCAGGGAGGTAATTCACCCCTCCACTTT	CASSPPQGGNSPLHF
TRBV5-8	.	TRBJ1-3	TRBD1	TGTGCCAGCAGCTTCCACCGGGACAGGAGCTCTGGAAACACCATATATTTT	CASSFHRDRSSGNTIYF
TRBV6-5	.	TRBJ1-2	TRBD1	TGTGCCAGCAGTTACACCTGGACAGGGGGCAATGGCTACACCTTC	CASSYTWTGGNGYTF
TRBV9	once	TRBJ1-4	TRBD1	TGTGCCAGCAGCGGGACCAGGGGGCAAGTTGAAAAACTGTTTTTT	CASSGTRGQVEKLFF
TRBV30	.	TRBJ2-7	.	TGTGCCTGGAGTAACCCGATGGAGCAGTACTTC	CAWSNPMEQYF
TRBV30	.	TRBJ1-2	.	TGTGCCTGGAGTCTGTCAGGGAATCAGGGCTACACCTTC	CAWSLSGNQGYTF
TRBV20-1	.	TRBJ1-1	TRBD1	TGCAGTGCTAGTGCAGGGGGGAACACTGAAGCTTTCTTT	CSASAGGNTEAFF
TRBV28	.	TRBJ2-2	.	TGTGCCAGCACCCCCTCCGTGGGGCCCGGGGAGCTGTTTTTT	CASTPSVGPGELFF
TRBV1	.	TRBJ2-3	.	TGCACCAGCAGCCAAGATCAGTTGTTGGCGGGGATCTCGATCCTCACAGATACGCAGTATTTT	CTSSQDQLLAGISILTDTQYF
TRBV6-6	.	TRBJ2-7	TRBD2	TGTGCCAGCAGCCCCAGACTAGCGGGGAAATACGAGCAGTACTTC	CASSPRLAGKYEQYF
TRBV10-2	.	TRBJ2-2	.	TGCGCCAGCGGGGATCCCTCAGTCGCTACAAAGGGGGAGCTGTTTTTT	CASGDPSVATKGELFF
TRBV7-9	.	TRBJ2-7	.	TGTGCCAGCAGCTTAGTCGGGAACTCCTACGAGCAGTACTTC	CASSLVGNSYEQYF
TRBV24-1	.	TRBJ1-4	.	TGTGCCACCAGTGATAGGAGGTCCAATGAAAAACTGTTTTTT	CATSDRRSNEKLFF
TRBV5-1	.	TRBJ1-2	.	TGCGCCAGCAGCTTGGACACGGGCCCCGGGGGCTACACCTTC	CASSLDTGPGGYTF
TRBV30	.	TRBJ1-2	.	TGTGCCTGGAGCAACAACAGGGATGGCTACACCTTC	CAWSNNRDGYTF
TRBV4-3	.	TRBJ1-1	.	TGCGCCAGCAGCCAAGACCGCTCCCCGCAGGGGTACACTGAAGCTTTCTTT	CASSQDRSPQGYTEAFF
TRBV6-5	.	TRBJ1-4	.	TGTGCCAGCAGTCCCCACCTGACTGCGGAACTGTTTTTT	CASSPHLTAELFF
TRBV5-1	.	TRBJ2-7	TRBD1	TGCGCCAGCAGCCTTACAGGGGGAACTCGCGAGCAGTACTTC	CASSLTGGTREQYF
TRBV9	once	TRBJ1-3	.	TGTGCCAGCAGCGTAGACTTCTCTGGAAACACCATATATTTT	CASSVDFSGNTIYF
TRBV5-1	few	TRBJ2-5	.	TGCGCCAGCAGCTCGACAGGGGGACTAGGACAGGAGACCCAGTACTTC	CASSSTGGLGQETQYF
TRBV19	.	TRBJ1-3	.	TGTGCCAGTAGTTCAGGGTTCTCTGGAAACACCATATATTTT	CASSSGFSGNTIYF
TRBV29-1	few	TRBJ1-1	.	TGCAGCGCCCTCGAGGGGGTGAACACTGAAGCTTTCTTT	CSALEGVNTEAFF
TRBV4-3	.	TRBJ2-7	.	TGCGCCAGCAGCCAAGATCTGGCGGGACAGAGGGTATACGGCTCCGAGCAGTACTTC	CASSQDLAGQRVYGSEQYF
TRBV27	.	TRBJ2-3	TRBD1	TGTGCCAGCAGTAGAGGACAGGGAAAGGGAACAGATACGCAGTATTTT	CASSRGQGKGTDTQYF
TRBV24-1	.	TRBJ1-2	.	TGTGCCACCAGTGCGTACGGGGGGGGGCGCAAATATGGCTACACCTTC	CATSAYGGGRKYGYTF
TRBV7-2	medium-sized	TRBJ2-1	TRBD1	TGTGCCAGCAGCTCGGACAGGGGGAAAGGCAATGAGCAGTTCTTC	CASSSDRGKGNEQFF
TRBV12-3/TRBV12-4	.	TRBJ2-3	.	TGTGCCAGCAGTTTGGGACGGGATACGCAGTATTTT	CASSLGRDTQYF
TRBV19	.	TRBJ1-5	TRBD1	TGTGCCAGTAGTATAGGCCCACAGGGGGCCGGACAGCCCCAGCATTTT	CASSIGPQGAGQPQHF
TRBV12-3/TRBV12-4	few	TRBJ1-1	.	TGTGCCAGCAGTTTACAGGTGAACACTGAAGCTTTCTTT	CASSLQVNTEAFF
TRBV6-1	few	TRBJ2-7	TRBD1	TGTGCCAGCAGTGACACAGGGGCCAAGGGCTCCTACGAGCAGTACTTC	CASSDTGAKGSYEQYF
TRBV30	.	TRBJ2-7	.	TGTGCCTGGAGTGTTGGACAAAGCTACGAGCAGTACTTC	CAWSVGQSYEQYF
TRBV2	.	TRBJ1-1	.	TGTGCCTGTCGGGGGGGTACTGAAGCTTTCTTT	CACRGGTEAFF
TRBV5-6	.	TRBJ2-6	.	TGTGCCAGCAGCTTGGTGGTCACTTCAGGGGCTGGGGCCAACGTCCTGACTTTC	CASSLVVTSGAGANVLTF
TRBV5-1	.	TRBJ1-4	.	TGCGCCAGCAGTACGACAGCAGCAACTAATGAAAAACTGTTTTTT	CASSTTAATNEKLFF
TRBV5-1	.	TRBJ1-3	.	TGCGCCAGCAGCCCTCGGGTCCAGAGCTCTGGAAACACCATATATTTT	CASSPRVQSSGNTIYF
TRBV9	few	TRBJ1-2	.	TGTGCCAGCAATCGGGACGGACCATATGGCTACACCTTC	CASNRDGPYGYTF
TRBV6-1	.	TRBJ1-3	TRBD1	TGTGCCAGCAGTGAAAACGCCGGGACAGGGACTGGAAACACCATATATTTT	CASSENAGTGTGNTIYF
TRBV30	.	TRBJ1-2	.	TGTGCCTGGAACCGGCAGTCGATGGGTGGCTACACCTTC	CAWNRQSMGGYTF
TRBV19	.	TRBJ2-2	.	TGTGCCAGTAAATTATCCCTTGGTGAGAAGAACACCGGGGAGCTGTTTTTT	CASKLSLGEKNTGELFF
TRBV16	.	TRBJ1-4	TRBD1	TGTGCCAGCAGCCAATCCGGGACAGAAGGGGAAAAACTGTTTTTT	CASSQSGTEGEKLFF
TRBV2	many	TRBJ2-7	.	TGTGCCAGCACCACGGTCCCCCCCGAGCAGTACTTC	CASTTVPPEQYF
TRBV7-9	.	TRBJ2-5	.	TGTGCCAGCAGCTTAGGTCAAGGATTGGAGACCCAGTACTTC	CASSLGQGLETQYF
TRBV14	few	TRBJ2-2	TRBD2	TGTGCCAGCAGCCCCCGGGAGCAGCGGGGGGCTACCGGGGAGCTGTTTTTT	CASSPREQRGATGELFF
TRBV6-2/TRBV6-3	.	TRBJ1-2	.	TGTGCCAGCAGTTACAGGGTGAACTATGGCTACACCTTC	CASSYRVNYGYTF
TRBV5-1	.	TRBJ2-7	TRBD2	TGCGCCAGCAGCTTGGCGGGCGGGGGGATCTACGAGCAGTACTTC	CASSLAGGGIYEQYF
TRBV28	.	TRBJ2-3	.	TGTGCCAGCAGGTCCGGGGGCCCTCATACGCAGTATTTT	CASRSGGPHTQYF
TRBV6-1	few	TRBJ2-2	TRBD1	TGTGCCAGCAGTGAAGTCACAGGGGCGGGTACCGGGGAGCTGTTTTTT	CASSEVTGAGTGELFF
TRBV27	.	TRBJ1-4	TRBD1	TGTGCCAGCAGTTTAGGGCCGGGACAGGGGGCCAGTGAAAAACTGTTTTTT	CASSLGPGQGASEKLFF
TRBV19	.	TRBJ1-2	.	TGTGCCAGTAGTCCTAGGGGTAACTATGGCTACACCTTC	CASSPRGNYGYTF
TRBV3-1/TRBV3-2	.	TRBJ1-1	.	TGTGCCAGCAGCCAGTCGGGAGGGGCCCACGGCTTCTTT	CASSQSGGAHGFF
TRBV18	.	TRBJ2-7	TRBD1	TGTGCCAGCTCAAAGGGACAGGGGGTTGATGAGCAGTACTTC	CASSKGQGVDEQYF
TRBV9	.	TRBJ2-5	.	TGTGCCAGCAGCAGGGCCCTCTGGGAGGAGGAGACCCAGTACTTC	CASSRALWEEETQYF